These 13 T cell receptor beta chains share one sample of origin, sequenced in a study of blood T cell repertoires in COVID-19. Data came from immunoSEQ multiplex PCR; TCRdb stores just in-frame clones and leaves some out. The repertoire has around 140,000 clones, around 88% of them found once; the top ten carry 28%. The sequenced sample consisted of peripheral blood. The receptors were sampled from a human donor in a cohort sampled during active COVID-19.

The gene calls are TRBV6-2 or TRBV6-3 and TRBJ1-2, with 7 positions matching TRBD1. Germline lookup yields CDR1 MNHEY and CDR2 SVGEGT. The V segment lost 4 bases and the J segment 5 bases; nucleotides outside the gene matches: 7. The CDR3 loop spans 14 amino acids. CDR3 residues: CASSSYRGSYGYTF. CDR3 nucleotides: TGTGCCAGCAGTTCTTACAGGGGTTCATATGGCTACACCTTC.

The CDR3: CASTRTGAGNTIYF. In DNA, the CDR3 is TGTGCCAGCACCCGGACAGGAGCTGGAAACACCATATATTTT. The chain joins TRBV13 to TRBJ1-3, with TRBD1 identical over 7 bases. This CDR3 comprises 14 residues. Germline assignment: CDR1 PRHDT and CDR2 FYEKMQ (reference sequence). Trimming removed 7 bases from V and 2 bases from J; junction bases left unmatched: 5.

The CDR3 DNA follows: TGTGCCAGTAGTATGAGGCGGGACAATCAGCCCCAGCATTTT. Encoded protein: CASSMRRDNQPQHF. J is TRBJ1-5 and V is TRBV19; unclear D gene. Germline lookup yields CDR1 LNHDA and CDR2 SQIVND (reference sequence). Trimming took 3 bases from V and 3 from J, leaving 9 bases between them. There are 14 residues in the CDR3.

The chain carries TRBV18 and TRBJ1-5; possibly TRBD1 for D (6 bases). The germline V and J ends were trimmed by 4 bases and 4 bases, with 8 bases remaining between them. The CDR3 length is 13 residues. The germline gives CDR1 KGHSH, CDR2 LQKENI. The CDR3 here is CASSRRGNQPQHF. CDR3 sequence (DNA): TGTGCCAGCTCACGAAGGGGGAATCAGCCCCAGCATTTT.

V usage is TRBV2 and J usage is TRBJ1-5; D remains unclear. The germline gives CDR1 SNHLY, CDR2 FYNNEI. V gave up 4 bases and J gave up 2 bases, with 15 bases separating them. The CDR3 extends over 16 amino acids. For the CDR3, the DNA is TGTGCCAGCAGTGTAGGCGGTCATCGTGGCAATCAGCCCCAGCATTTT. This codes for CASSVGGHRGNQPQHF.

This CDR3 is CAWSAGGNQPQHF. For the CDR3, the DNA is TGTGCCTGGAGTGCAGGGGGCAATCAGCCCCAGCATTTT. V usage is TRBV30 and J usage is TRBJ1-5, with D possibly being TRBD1 (6 bases). The V gene lost 1 base and the J gene lost 2 bases, with 6 bases spanning the gap. Germline-derived CDR1 and CDR2 are GTSNPN and SVGIG (reference sequence). The CDR3 runs 13 residues.

The chain carries TRBV9 and TRBJ2-3; possibly TRBD2 for D (7 bases). Germline CDR1 reads SGDLS; CDR2 reads YYNGEE. The CDR3 runs 16 residues. The V gene lost 0 bases and the J gene lost 2 bases, with 13 bases spanning the gap. The CDR3 DNA sequence: TGTGCCAGCAGCGTAGTAGAGGGGGGGGTCACAGATACGCAGTATTTT. Amino acids: CASSVVEGGVTDTQYF.

The sample holds a few counts of this clone. The J gene is TRBJ2-1, the V gene TRBV3-1 (or the pseudogene TRBV3-2); 8 positions agree with TRBD1. The CDR3 runs to 15 residues. Germline-derived CDR1 and CDR2 are LGHDT and YNNKEL (reference sequence). The V and J ends lost 4 bases and 6 bases, in that order; junction bases with no gene match: 8. In nucleotides, the CDR3 is TGTGCCAGCAGCCTAAGACAGGGGTTGAGCAATGAGCAGTTCTTC. It translates to CASSLRQGLSNEQFF.

The chain carries TRBV5-5 and TRBJ1-5; 12 bases map to TRBD1. The CDR3 runs to 15 residues. Trimming at V came to 1 base and at J to 7 bases, leaving 3 bases not matched to a gene. In germline, CDR1 is SGHKS, CDR2 YYEKEE (reference sequence). CDR3 DNA sequence: TGTGCCAGCAGCTTGAGGGGGACAGGGGGCCAGCCCCAGCATTTT. It is translated as CASSLRGTGGQPQHF.

The rearrangement uses TRBV5-1 and TRBJ2-1; a weak D match, TRBD1 (6 bases). V gave up 4 bases and J gave up 4 bases, with 15 bases separating them. Per the germline V gene, CDR1 is SGHRS and CDR2 is YFSETQ. CDR3 length: 15 amino acids. CDR3 DNA: TGCGCCAGCAGCGTTACAGGGAATGAGTACAATGAGCAGTTCTTC. Protein: CASSVTGNEYNEQFF.

V is TRBV6-5 and J is TRBJ2-7, with TRBD1 matching 12 bases. The CDR3 loop spans 15 amino acids. Trimming removed 6 bases from V and 3 bases from J; junction bases left unmatched: 6. Germline CDR1 and CDR2: MNHEY and SVGAGI. For the CDR3, the DNA is TGTGCCAGCAGGCCCGGGACAGGGGGCTACTACGAGCAGTACTTC. This codes for CASRPGTGGYYEQYF.

The chain uses TRBV3-1 (or the pseudogene TRBV3-2) and TRBJ2-1; D uncertain. V shed 1 base and J shed 5 bases, with 9 bases lying between them. The germline CDR1 and CDR2 sequences are LGHDT and YNNKEL (reference sequence). There are 14 residues in the CDR3. The CDR3 sequence: CASSQGYANNEQFF. Here the CDR3 DNA reads TGTGCCAGCAGCCAAGGCTACGCTAACAATGAGCAGTTCTTC.

The chain employs TRBV6-5 and TRBJ2-7; tentative D call: TRBD1 (6 bases). This CDR3 has 15 amino acids. Germline V gives CDR1 MNHEY, CDR2 SVGAGI. Trimming pared 6 bases from V and 0 bases from J, leaving 15 bases between. The CDR3 sequence is CASSWGHLNSYEQYF. The CDR3 DNA sequence: TGTGCCAGCAGCTGGGGACACCTCAACTCCTACGAGCAGTACTTC.